A selection of T cell receptor beta chains follows, all from one sample in a study of cytomegalovirus exposure and HLA in healthy donors. Clones were sequenced by immunoSEQ multiplex PCR, and TCRdb holds only the in-frame ones, with some missing. This sample has more than 100,000 clones, with less than 20% found just once. The sample taken for sequencing was PBMCs. Receptors originate from a woman younger than 30 in good health and CMV-seronegative. Each CDR3 is given with its conserved first and last residue. Each record gives: D gene, clone size, V gene, J gene, CDR3 protein, CDR3 DNA. The D gene is left open where the match is weak. Part of the rows lack a size; the others show once, few, many or a class for expanded clones.

D: .
size: few
V: TRBV6-4
J: TRBJ2-3
CDR3: CASSPGGPYGDTQYF
DNA: TGTGCCAGCAGTCCGGGGGGCCCTTACGGCGATACGCAGTATTTT

D: TRBD1
size: .
V: TRBV5-1
J: TRBJ2-2
CDR3: CASGGTGGLRPGELFF
DNA: TGCGCCAGCGGGGGGACAGGGGGCCTCCGCCCCGGGGAGCTGTTTTTT

D: TRBD1
size: few
V: TRBV11-2
J: TRBJ2-7
CDR3: CASSSDRGGEQYF
DNA: TGTGCCAGCAGCTCTGACAGGGGGGGCGAGCAGTACTTC

D: TRBD1
size: few
V: TRBV30
J: TRBJ1-5
CDR3: CAWSRTGGEAQHF
DNA: TGTGCCTGGAGTCGGACAGGGGGGGAGGCCCAGCATTTT

D: TRBD1
size: few
V: TRBV6-1
J: TRBJ2-2
CDR3: CASSEAGTDTGELFF
DNA: TGTGCCAGCAGTGAGGCCGGGACAGATACCGGGGAGCTGTTTTTT

D: TRBD2
size: .
V: TRBV5-1
J: TRBJ2-3
CDR3: CASSPGLADITDTKYF
DNA: TGCGCCAGCAGCCCAGGACTAGCCGATATAACAGATACGAAGTATTTT

D: TRBD1
size: .
V: TRBV7-2
J: TRBJ1-5
CDR3: CASSRDREGNQPQHF
DNA: TGTGCCAGCAGCCGGGACAGGGAGGGCAATCAGCCCCAGCATTTT

D: TRBD1
size: few
V: TRBV2
J: TRBJ2-5
CDR3: CASSPGTGQETQYF
DNA: TGTGCCAGCAGTCCCGGGACAGGGCAAGAGACCCAGTACTTC

D: .
size: few
V: TRBV2
J: TRBJ2-5
CDR3: CASSEAPLQGETQYF
DNA: TGTGCCAGCAGTGAAGCGCCGCTCCAGGGGGAGACCCAGTACTTC

D: .
size: few
V: TRBV14
J: TRBJ1-2
CDR3: CASSQVRSDSNGYTF
DNA: TGTGCCAGCAGCCAAGTAAGGTCAGACTCAAATGGCTACACCTTC

D: TRBD1
size: .
V: TRBV5-6
J: TRBJ2-1
CDR3: CASSSGQSYNEQFF
DNA: TGTGCCAGCAGCTCGGGACAGTCTTACAATGAGCAGTTCTTC